This T cell receptor beta chain was observed in a study of PD-1 blockade in classical Hodgkin lymphoma. Every patient was affected by relapse after autologous stem cell transplantation, while exposure to brentuximab vedotin was not uniform. As to this clone: Antigen specificity is unknown.

General observations from the study: TCR diversity in CD4+, not CD8+, cells rose significantly by C4D1. Baseline diversity resembling that of newly diagnosed patients was seen in complete responders. Nivolumab initiation under 1 year post-ASCT meant exclusion.

Between the trimmed V and J ends, which lost 6 bases and 3 bases, there was a span of 18 bases. The CDR3 contains 15 residues. The germline CDR1 and CDR2 sequences are SGHTA and FQGTGA. Clones were sequenced by immunoSEQ multiplex PCR, and TCRdb holds only the in-frame ones, with some missing. The sample lists tens of thousands of clones, around 70% occurring once. The sample in question was peripheral blood mononuclear cells (PBMCs), obtained before the second cycle of nivolumab. The chain joins TRBV7-3 to TRBJ2-7; TRBD1 might be the D (5 bases). The sequence came from a human donor with classical Hodgkin lymphoma. CDR3 sequence: CASRRQPNAIYEQYF. Written as DNA, the CDR3 is TGTGCCAGCAGGAGACAGCCCAATGCGATCTACGAGCAGTACTTC.